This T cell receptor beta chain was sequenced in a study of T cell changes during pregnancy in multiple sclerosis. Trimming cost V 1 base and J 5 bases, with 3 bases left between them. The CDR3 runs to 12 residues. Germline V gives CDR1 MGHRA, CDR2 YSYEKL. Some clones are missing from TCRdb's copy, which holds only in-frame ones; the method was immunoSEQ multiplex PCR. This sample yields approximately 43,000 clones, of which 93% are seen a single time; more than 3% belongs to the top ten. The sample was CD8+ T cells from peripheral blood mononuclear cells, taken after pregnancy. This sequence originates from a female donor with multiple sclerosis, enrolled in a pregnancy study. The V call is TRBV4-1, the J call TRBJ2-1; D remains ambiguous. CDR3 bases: TGCGCCAGCAGCCAAGCGGACAATGAGCAGTTCTTC. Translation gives CASSQADNEQFF.